Below are 10 T cell receptor beta chains sequenced from a single sample in a study of blood T cells in healthy people across ages. A second PCR, run for about 7 to 11 cycles, used a sample-barcoded 5' primer plus a J-beta primer mix. From the 5' RACE reads, TCRdb called clonotypes with MiXCR, one entry per CDR3 protein. The sample has some 1.7 million distinct CDR3 sequences; roughly 27% are singletons. Sample: blood. These receptors originate from a woman in her thirties in good health.

Turning to this clonotype: Being one base from a much bigger clone, this may be a read error. The chain joins TRBV18 to TRBJ2-4; D perhaps matches TRBD1 (6 bases). The V end lost 0 bases, the J end lost 13 bases, and 13 bases lay between the germline ends. This CDR3 is 13 amino acids long. CDR1 and CDR2 (germline): KGHSH, LQKENI. CDR3 protein: CASSPPRDNEQYF. The CDR3, as DNA: TGTGCCAGCTCACCACCCAGGGACAATGAGCAGTACTTC.

This clonotype turned up a few times. The V gene is TRBV5-1, the J gene TRBJ2-3, with 9 bases lining up with TRBD2. The trim removed 3 bases at V and 2 bases at J, leaving 10 bases unmatched. CDR3 length: 17 amino acids. Germline CDR1 SGHRS, CDR2 YFSETQ. The CDR3 coding sequence is TGCGCCAGCAGCTCCCCTGGCGGGGGGGGAAACACAGATACGCAGTATTTT. Translation: CASSSPGGGGNTDTQYF.

This clonotype has ten or more counts. This chain links TRBV5-1 with TRBJ2-5, with D perhaps TRBD1 or TRBD2 (5 bases each). Trimming stripped 0 bases from V and 4 bases from J, with 13 bases between. Germline CDR1 and CDR2: SGHRS and YFSETQ. This CDR3 has 15 amino acids. The CDR3: CASSLDGPRGETQYF. The CDR3 bases are TGCGCCAGCAGCTTGGACGGACCGAGGGGAGAGACCCAGTACTTC.

This clonotype occurred a few times. The chain has TRBV2 and TRBJ2-7, with D perhaps matching TRBD1 (6 bases). The CDR3 length is 13 residues. V lost 2 bases, J lost 4 bases, and 9 bases lay in between. CDR1 SNHLY and CDR2 FYNNEI come from the germline V gene. CDR3 DNA sequence: TGTGCCAGCAGTGAACAGGGGATGTACGAGCAGTACTTC. Encoded protein: CASSEQGMYEQYF.

This clonotype was seen many times. This sequence joins TRBV7-3 and TRBJ1-2; D call uncertain. CDR3 length: 11 residues. Germline V CDR1 and CDR2: SGHTA, FQGTGA. The ends were cut back, 2 bases at V and 3 bases at J, with 1 base in the middle. This CDR3 is CASSLHYGYTF. CDR3 in DNA: TGTGCCAGCAGCTTACACTATGGCTACACCTTC.

The V call is TRBV4-3, the J call TRBJ2-2; D gene uncertain. This CDR3 comprises 15 residues. CDR1 is LGHNA and CDR2 is YSLEER in the germline V gene. V was clipped by 0 bases and J by 0 bases, with 5 bases between them. This CDR3 reads CASSQDSSNTGELFF. The CDR3 DNA is TGCGCCAGCAGCCAAGATTCCTCGAACACCGGGGAGCTGTTTTTT.

As regards this clonotype: An end of the junction does not agree with germline; a read error may underlie this. J is TRBJ2-3 and V is TRBV6-1, with D perhaps matching TRBD2 (5 bases). This CDR3 spans 14 amino acids. Germline V gene sequence: CDR1 MNHNS, CDR2 SASEGT. Here the CDR3 DNA reads TGTACCAGCAAAAGGAGCGCGAGGGCAGATACGCAGTATTTT. Amino acids: CTSKRSARADTQYF.

Worth noting for this clonotype: Relative to the germline gene, one junction end is altered; a read error may explain this. In DNA form, the CDR3 reads TGCAGTGCCAGAGGGAGGGGCTCTAACTATGGCTACACCTTC. Protein product: CSARGRGSNYGYTF. V and J are TRBV20-1 and TRBJ1-2; possible D gene TRBD1, 5 bases. Germline V lookup: CDR1 DFQATT, CDR2 SNEGSKA (reference sequence). The CDR3 consists of 14 residues.

The CDR3 coding sequence is TGTGCCAGCAGCCTGGGACAGCATGAAAAACTGTTTTTT. As protein: CASSLGQHEKLFF. The chain couples TRBV3-1 to TRBJ1-4; 7 bases fit TRBD1. There are 13 residues in the CDR3. Germline CDR1 LGHDT, CDR2 YNNKEL (reference sequence). V lost 4 bases, J lost 6 bases, and 2 bases stayed unmatched.

A remark on this clonotype: A single base separates this from a much larger clone, so it may be a read error. V is TRBV20-1 and J is TRBJ2-7, with D perhaps TRBD2 (5 bases). Trimming took 7 bases from V and 7 from J, leaving 23 bases between them. The germline V gene encodes CDR1 DFQATT and CDR2 SNEGSKA (reference sequence). CDR3 length equals 14 residues. DNA of the CDR3: TGCAGTGTACACGCTAGCCATTCAGCGAGGGAGCAGTACTTC. Translation: CSVHASHSAREQYF.